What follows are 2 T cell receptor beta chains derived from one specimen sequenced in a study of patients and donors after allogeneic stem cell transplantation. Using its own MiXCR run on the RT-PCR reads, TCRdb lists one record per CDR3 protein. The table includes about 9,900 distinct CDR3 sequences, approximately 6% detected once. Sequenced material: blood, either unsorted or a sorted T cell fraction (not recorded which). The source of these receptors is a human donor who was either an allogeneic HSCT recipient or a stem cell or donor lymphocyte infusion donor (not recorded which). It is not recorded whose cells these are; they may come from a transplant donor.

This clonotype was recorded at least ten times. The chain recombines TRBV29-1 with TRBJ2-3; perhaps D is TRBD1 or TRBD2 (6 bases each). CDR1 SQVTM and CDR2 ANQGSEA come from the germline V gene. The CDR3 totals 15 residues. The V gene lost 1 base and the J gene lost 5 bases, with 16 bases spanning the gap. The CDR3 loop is CSVEVLGGGGDTQYF. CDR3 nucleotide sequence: TGCAGCGTTGAAGTACTAGGGGGAGGTGGAGATACGCAGTATTTT.

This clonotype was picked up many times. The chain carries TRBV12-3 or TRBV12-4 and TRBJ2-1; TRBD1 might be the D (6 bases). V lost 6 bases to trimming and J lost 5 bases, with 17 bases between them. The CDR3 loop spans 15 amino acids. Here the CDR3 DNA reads TGTGCCAGCAGACCCAATCCAGGGGAACACAATGAGCAGTTCTTC. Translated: CASRPNPGEHNEQFF.